This TCR beta chain was recovered during a study of blood T cell repertoires in COVID-19. Across the study: COVID-19 samples collected from the United States, Italy and Spain covered acute and convalescent phases. PBMCs, B-cell-depleted T cells, or T cells provided the cDNA or gDNA that made up the material.

This CDR3 is built from 15 residues. V lost 4 bases and J lost 5; bases outside the gene matches: 8. Germline V gene sequence: CDR1 SNHLY, CDR2 FYNNEI. Methods used by the authors: Amplification of reference gene primers provided the estimated nucleated cell counts. Clones were sequenced by immunoSEQ multiplex PCR, and TCRdb holds only the in-frame ones, with some missing. The V and J calls and clone size come from that table; D and trimming were worked out from the DNA. The repertoire has 270,000 or so clones, under 90% of them found once; the top ten carry roughly 3%. This chain joins TRBV2 and TRBJ2-5; 9 positions match TRBD2. The sequenced sample consisted of peripheral blood. This TCR was recovered from a woman younger than 35 with acute or convalescent COVID-19. CDR3 protein: CASSGVSGSMETQYF. CDR3 in DNA: TGTGCCAGCAGTGGGGTTAGCGGGAGTATGGAGACCCAGTACTTC.